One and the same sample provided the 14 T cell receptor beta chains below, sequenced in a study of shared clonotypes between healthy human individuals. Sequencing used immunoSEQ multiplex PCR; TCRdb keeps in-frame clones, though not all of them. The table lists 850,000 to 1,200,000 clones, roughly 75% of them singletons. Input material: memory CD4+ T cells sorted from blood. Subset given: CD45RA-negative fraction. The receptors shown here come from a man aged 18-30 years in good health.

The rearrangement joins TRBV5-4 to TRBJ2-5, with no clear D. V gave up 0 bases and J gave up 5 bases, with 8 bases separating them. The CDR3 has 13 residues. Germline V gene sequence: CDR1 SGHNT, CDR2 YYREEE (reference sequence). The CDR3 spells CASSLASRETQYF. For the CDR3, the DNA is TGTGCCAGCAGCTTGGCATCCAGGGAGACCCAGTACTTC.

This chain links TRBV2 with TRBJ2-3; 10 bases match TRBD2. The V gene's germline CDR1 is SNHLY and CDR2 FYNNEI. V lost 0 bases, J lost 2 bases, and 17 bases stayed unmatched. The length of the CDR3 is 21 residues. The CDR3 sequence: CASSEAVRGLAAPRYTDTQYF. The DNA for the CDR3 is TGTGCCAGCAGTGAAGCGGTCCGTGGACTAGCGGCCCCAAGGTACACAGATACGCAGTATTTT.

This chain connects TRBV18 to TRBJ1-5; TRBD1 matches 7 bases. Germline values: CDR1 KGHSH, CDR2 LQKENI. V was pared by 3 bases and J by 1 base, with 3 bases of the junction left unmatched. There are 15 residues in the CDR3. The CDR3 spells CASSPTGASNQPQHF. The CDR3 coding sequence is TGTGCCAGCTCACCCACAGGGGCCAGCAATCAGCCCCAGCATTTT.

The CDR3 loop is CASSPDSGRETQYF. The CDR3 DNA sequence: TGTGCCAGCAGTCCCGACAGTGGGCGGGAGACCCAGTACTTC. This chain links TRBV5-6 with TRBJ2-5; D perhaps matches TRBD1 (5 bases). Germline assignment: CDR1 SGHDT and CDR2 YYEEEE. The CDR3 consists of 14 residues. V dropped 5 bases and J dropped 5 bases, with 16 bases sitting between them.

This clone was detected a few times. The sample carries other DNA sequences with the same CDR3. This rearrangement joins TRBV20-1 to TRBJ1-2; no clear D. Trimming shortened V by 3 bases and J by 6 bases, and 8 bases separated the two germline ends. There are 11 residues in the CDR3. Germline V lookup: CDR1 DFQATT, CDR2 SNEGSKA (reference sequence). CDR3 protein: CSASPGNGYTF. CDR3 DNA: TGCAGTGCTAGTCCGGGGAATGGCTACACCTTC.

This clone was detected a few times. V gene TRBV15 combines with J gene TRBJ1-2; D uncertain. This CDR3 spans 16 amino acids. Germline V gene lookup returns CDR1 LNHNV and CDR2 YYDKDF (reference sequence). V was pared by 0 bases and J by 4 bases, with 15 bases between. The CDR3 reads CATSRDLGVVGYGYTF. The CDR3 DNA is TGTGCCACCAGCAGAGATTTGGGAGTGGTGGGCTATGGCTACACCTTC.

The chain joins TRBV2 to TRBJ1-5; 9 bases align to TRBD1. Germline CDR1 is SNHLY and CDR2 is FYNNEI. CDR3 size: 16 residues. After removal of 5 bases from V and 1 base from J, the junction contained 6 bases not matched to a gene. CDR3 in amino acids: CASSPQGALSNQPQHF. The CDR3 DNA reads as TGTGCCAGCAGTCCACAGGGGGCGTTAAGCAATCAGCCCCAGCATTTT. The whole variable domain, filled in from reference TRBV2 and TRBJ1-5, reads EPEVTQTPSHQVTQMGQEVILRCVPISNHLYFYWYRQILGQKVEFLVSFYNNEISEKSEIFDDQFSVERPDGSNFTLKIRSTKLEDSAMYFCASSPQGALSNQPQHFGDGTRLSIL.

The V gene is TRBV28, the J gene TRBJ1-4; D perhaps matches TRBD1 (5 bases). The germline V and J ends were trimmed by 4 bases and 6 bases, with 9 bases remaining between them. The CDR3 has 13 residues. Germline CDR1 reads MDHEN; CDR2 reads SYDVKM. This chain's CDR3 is CASSSGPDEKLFF. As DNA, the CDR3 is TGTGCCAGCAGTTCGGGGCCCGATGAAAAACTGTTTTTT.

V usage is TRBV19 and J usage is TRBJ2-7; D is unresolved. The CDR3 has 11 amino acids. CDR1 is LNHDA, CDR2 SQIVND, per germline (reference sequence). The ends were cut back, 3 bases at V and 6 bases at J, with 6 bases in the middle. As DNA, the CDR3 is TGTGCCAGTAGTATGTACGGCGAGCAGTACTTC. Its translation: CASSMYGEQYF.

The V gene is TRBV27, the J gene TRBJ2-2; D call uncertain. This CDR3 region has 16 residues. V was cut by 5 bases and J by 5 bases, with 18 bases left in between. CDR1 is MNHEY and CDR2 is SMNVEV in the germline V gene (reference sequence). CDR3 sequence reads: CASSLRTRLGTGELFF. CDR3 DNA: TGTGCCAGCAGTCTACGGACCCGACTCGGGACCGGGGAGCTGTTTTTT.

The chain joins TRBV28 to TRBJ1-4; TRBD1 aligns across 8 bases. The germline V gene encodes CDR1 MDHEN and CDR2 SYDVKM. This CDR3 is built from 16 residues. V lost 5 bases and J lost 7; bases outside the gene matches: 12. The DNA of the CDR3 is TGTGCCAGCAGTCCTCCGGACAGGGCTCGGTCTGAAAAACTGTTTTTT. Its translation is CASSPPDRARSEKLFF.

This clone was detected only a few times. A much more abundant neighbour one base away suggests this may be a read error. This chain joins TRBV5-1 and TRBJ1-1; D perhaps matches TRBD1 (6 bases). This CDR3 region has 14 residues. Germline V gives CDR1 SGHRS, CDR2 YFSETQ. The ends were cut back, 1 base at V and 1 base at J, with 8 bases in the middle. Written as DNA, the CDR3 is TGCGCCAGCAGCTTGTCCAGGGGGAACACTGAAGCTTTCTTT. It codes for CASSLSRGNTEAFF. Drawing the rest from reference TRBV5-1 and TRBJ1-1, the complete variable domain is KAGVTQTPRYLIKTRGQQVTLSCSPISGHRSVSWYQQTPGQGLQFLFEYFSETQRNKGNFPGRFSGRQFSNSRSEMNVSTLELGDSALYLCASSLSRGNTEAFFGQGTRLTVV.

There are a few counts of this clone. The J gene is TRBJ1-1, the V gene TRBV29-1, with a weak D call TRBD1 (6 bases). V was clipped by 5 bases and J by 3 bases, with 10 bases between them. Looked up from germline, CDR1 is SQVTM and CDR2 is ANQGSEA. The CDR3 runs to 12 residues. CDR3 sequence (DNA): TGCAGCGTTACACAGGGAGACACTGAAGCTTTCTTT. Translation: CSVTQGDTEAFF.

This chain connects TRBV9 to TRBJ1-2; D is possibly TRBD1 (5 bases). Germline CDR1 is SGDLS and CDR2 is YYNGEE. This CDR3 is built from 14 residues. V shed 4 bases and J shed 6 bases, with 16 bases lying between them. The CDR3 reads CASSSPRDENGYTF. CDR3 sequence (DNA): TGTGCCAGCAGCTCTCCCAGGGATGAGAATGGCTACACCTTC.